This paragraph covers one T cell receptor (beta chain) sequence. These data belong to a study of control samples from healthy donors and cancer patients. Profiled with immunoSEQ multiplex PCR; TCRdb holds only in-frame clones, not every one. The table lists about 7,400 clones, more than 70% of them singletons. CDR1 is SGDLS and CDR2 is YYNGEE in the germline V gene. Trimming pared 4 bases from V and 5 bases from J, leaving 19 bases between. The CDR3 consists of 17 residues. The chain carries TRBV9 and TRBJ1-6; no clear D. The source of this sequence is a man aged 65 to 79 with lung cancer. Sequencing was done on a sample of PBMCs. The CDR3 region has the DNA TGTGCCAGCAGCTTGGGCCCCACAATCCGGGATAATTCACCCCTCCACTTT. Its translation: CASSLGPTIRDNSPLHF. Drawing the rest from reference TRBV9 and TRBJ1-6, the complete variable domain is DSGVTQTPKHLITATGQRVTLRCSPRSGDLSVYWYQQSLDQGLQFLIQYYNGEERAKGNILERFSAQQFPDLHSELNLSSLELGDSALYFCASSLGPTIRDNSPLHFGNGTRLTVT.